The present entry profiles one TCR beta chain with its context. Its antigen is still unknown. These data belong to a study of shared clonotypes between healthy human individuals. Study in general: Researchers assigned three CD4 naive, three CD4 memory, two CD8 naive and one CD8 memory plate to each donor.

Germline CDR1 LNHDA, CDR2 SQIVND (reference sequence). The CDR3 covers 16 residues. V trimming: 4 bases; J trimming: 5 bases; junction bases outside the gene matches: 5. Study observations and caveats: All-four-donor shared clonotypes had higher generation probabilities than non-shared clonotypes did. The study generally estimated greater richness for naive than memory subsets.

The method was immunoSEQ multiplex PCR; TCRdb's version includes in-frame clones alone and lacks a portion of them. The sample records roughly 890,000 clones, about 91% being singletons. Naive CD8 cells, CD45RO-negative and positively selected for CCR7, excluded terminally differentiated effector memory CD45RA+ cells. All of the donors resided in Nashville, Tennessee, and each was a Caucasian adult. Input material: naive CD8+ T cells sorted from blood. The rearrangement links TRBV19 to TRBJ2-3; TRBD2 matches at 14 bases. This TCR was recovered from a man aged 25-45 years in good health. CDR3 protein: CASSTGLAGGRDTQYF. The CDR3 DNA follows: TGTGCCAGTAGTACTGGACTAGCGGGAGGACGAGATACGCAGTATTTT.